This TCR beta chain was sequenced in a study of cytomegalovirus exposure and HLA in healthy donors. The study's findings and limits: Later work found that TCR association rates differed between HLA loci; DRB1 had the most and HLA-C the fewest. Cytomegalovirus status, reportedly, was diagnosed with high specificity and sensitivity by the classifier. Researchers reported in a later analysis that a missense DCLRE1C variant was tied to TCR beta V- and J-gene trimming. Being indistinguishable, some V segments were excluded, TRBV6-2 and TRBV6-3 among them.

On this clone: As yet, its antigen is unknown.

CDR1 is LGHNA, CDR2 YNFKEQ, per germline. CDR3 length equals 17 residues. V lost 2 bases, J lost 2 bases, and 12 bases stayed unmatched. Primers for the PCR totalled 60 Vbeta and 13 Jbeta. The repertoire was sequenced with immunoSEQ multiplex PCR; TCRdb's copy has only in-frame clones and lacks some. The sample lists some 140,000 clones; around three quarters were seen once. The sequence was obtained from a man aged 18 to 30 in good health and CMV-seronegative. The sequencing input was PBMCs. The chain links TRBV4-2 to TRBJ2-7; 7 bases line up with TRBD1. This CDR3 is CASSQFLGSTGTYEQYF. In DNA form, the CDR3 reads TGTGCCAGCAGCCAATTCCTCGGATCGACAGGGACCTACGAGCAGTACTTC.